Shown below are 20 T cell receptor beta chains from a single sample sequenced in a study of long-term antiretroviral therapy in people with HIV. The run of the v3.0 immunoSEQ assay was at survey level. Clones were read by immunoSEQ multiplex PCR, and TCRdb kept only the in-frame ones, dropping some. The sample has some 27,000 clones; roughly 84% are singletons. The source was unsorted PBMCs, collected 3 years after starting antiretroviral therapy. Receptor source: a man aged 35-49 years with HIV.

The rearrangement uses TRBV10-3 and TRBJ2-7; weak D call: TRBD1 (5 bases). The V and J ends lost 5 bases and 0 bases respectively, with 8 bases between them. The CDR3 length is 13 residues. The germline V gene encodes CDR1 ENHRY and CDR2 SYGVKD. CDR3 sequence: CAISSDSSYEQYF. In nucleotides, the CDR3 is TGTGCCATCAGTTCAGACAGCTCCTACGAGCAGTACTTC.

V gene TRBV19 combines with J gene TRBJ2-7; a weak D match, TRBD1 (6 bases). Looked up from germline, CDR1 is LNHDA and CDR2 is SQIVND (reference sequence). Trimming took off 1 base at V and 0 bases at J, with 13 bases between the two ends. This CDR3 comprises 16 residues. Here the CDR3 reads CASSIGGGASSYEQYF. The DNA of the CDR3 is TGTGCCAGTAGTATAGGAGGGGGAGCGAGCTCCTACGAGCAGTACTTC.

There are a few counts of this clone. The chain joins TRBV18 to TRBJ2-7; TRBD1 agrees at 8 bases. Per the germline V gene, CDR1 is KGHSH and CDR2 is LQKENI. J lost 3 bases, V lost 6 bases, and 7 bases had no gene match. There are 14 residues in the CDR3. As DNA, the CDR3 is TGTGCCAGCTCGGCCGGGACAGGTAACTACGAGCAGTACTTC. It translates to CASSAGTGNYEQYF.

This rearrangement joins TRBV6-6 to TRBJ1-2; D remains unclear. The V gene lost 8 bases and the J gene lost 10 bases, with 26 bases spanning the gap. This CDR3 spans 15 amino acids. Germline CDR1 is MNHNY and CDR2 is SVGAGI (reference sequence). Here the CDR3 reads CASASWVKLRQDYTF. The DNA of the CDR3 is TGTGCCAGCGCCTCCTGGGTAAAGCTAAGACAAGACTACACCTTC.

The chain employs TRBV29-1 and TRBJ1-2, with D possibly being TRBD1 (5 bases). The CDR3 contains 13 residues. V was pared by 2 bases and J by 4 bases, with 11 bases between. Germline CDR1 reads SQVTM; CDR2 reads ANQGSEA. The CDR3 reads CSVEKTDAYGYTF. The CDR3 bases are TGCAGCGTTGAAAAGACAGACGCCTATGGCTACACCTTC.

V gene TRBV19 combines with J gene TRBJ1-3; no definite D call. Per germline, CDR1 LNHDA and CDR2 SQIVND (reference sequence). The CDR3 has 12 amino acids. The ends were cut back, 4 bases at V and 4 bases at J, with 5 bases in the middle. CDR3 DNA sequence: TGTGCCAGTAGTACAGCCGGAAACACCATATATTTT. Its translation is CASSTAGNTIYF.

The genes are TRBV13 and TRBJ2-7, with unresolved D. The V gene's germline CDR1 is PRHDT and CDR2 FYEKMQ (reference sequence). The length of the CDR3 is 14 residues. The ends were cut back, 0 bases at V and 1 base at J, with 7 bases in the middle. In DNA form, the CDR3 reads TGTGCCAGCAGCTTAGGCCGGAGATCCTACGAGCAGTACTTC. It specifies CASSLGRRSYEQYF.

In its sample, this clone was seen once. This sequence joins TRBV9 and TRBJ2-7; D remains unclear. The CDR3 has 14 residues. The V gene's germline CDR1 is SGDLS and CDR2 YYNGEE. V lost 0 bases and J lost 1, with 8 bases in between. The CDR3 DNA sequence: TGTGCCAGCAGCGTAGCTTACCAGTCCTACGAGCAGTACTTC. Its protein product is CASSVAYQSYEQYF.

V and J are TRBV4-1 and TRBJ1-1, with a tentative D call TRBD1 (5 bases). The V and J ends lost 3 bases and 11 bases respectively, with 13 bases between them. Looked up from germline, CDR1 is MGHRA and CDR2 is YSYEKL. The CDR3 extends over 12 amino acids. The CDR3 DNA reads TGCGCCAGCAGCCAGGGGACCGCGACCGCTTTCTTT. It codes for CASSQGTATAFF.

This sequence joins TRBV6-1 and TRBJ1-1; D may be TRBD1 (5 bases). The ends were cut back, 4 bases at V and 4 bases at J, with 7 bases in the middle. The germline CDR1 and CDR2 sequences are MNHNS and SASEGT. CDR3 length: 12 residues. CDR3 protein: CASSGTPTEAFF. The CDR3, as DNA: TGTGCCAGCAGTGGGACACCCACTGAAGCTTTCTTT.

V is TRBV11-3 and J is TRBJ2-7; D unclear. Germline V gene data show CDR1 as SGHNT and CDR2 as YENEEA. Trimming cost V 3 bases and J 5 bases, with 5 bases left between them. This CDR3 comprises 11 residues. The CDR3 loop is CASSFGDEQYF. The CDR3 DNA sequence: TGTGCCAGCAGCTTTGGTGACGAGCAGTACTTC.

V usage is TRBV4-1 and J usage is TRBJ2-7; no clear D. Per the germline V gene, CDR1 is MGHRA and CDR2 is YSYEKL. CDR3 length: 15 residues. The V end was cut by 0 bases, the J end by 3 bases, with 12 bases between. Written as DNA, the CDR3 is TGCGCCAGCAGCCAAGATCGAGGCAGTCTCTACGAGCAGTACTTC. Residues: CASSQDRGSLYEQYF.

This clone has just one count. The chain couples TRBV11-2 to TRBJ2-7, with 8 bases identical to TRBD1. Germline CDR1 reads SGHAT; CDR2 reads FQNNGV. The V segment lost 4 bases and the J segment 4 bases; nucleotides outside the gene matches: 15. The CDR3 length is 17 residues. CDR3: CASSSPRQGTIRYEQYF. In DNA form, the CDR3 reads TGTGCCAGCAGCTCCCCCAGACAGGGGACGATACGGTACGAGCAGTACTTC.

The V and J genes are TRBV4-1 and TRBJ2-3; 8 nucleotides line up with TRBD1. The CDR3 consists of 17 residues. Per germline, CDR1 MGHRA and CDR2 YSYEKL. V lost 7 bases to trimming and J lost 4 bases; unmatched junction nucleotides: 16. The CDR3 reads CASTPTEQGGRPDTQYF. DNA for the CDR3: TGCGCCAGCACCCCCACGGAACAGGGGGGAAGACCAGATACGCAGTATTTT.

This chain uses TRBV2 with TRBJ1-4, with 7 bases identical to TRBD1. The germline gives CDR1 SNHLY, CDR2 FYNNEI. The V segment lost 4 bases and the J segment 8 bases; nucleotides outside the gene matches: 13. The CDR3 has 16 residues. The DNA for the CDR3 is TGTGCCAGCAGTGCACAACCACAGGGGTTCTGGGAAAAACTGTTTTTT. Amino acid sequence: CASSAQPQGFWEKLFF.

Here the CDR3 DNA reads TGTGCCAGCAGCCCAGGGGGGACCTACGAGCAGTACTTC. It specifies CASSPGGTYEQYF. The gene calls are TRBV6-1 and TRBJ2-7; D may be TRBD1 (7 bases). The germline V gene has CDR1 MNHNS and CDR2 SASEGT. V was cut by 6 bases and J by 2 bases, with 11 bases left in between. The length of the CDR3 is 13 residues.

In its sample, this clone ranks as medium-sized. The CDR3 here is CASSVSGSYQETQYF. The DNA for the CDR3 is TGTGCCAGCAGCGTATCGGGCAGTTACCAAGAGACCCAGTACTTC. The V and J genes are TRBV9 and TRBJ2-5; D is undetermined. There are 15 residues in the CDR3. Germline V gives CDR1 SGDLS, CDR2 YYNGEE. Trimming left V 1 base short and J 0 bases short, with 10 bases between.

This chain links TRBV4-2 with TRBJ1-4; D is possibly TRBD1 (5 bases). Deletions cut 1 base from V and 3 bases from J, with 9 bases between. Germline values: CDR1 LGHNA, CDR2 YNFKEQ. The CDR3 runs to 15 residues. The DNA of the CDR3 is TGTGCCAGCAGCCAAGTTCGAGGGGCTAATGAAAAACTGTTTTTT. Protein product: CASSQVRGANEKLFF.

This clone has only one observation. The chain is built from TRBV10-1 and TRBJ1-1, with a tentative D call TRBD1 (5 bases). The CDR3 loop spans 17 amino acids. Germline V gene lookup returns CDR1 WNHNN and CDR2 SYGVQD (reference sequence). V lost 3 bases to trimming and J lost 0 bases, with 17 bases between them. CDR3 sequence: CASSEYSVGPLNTEAFF. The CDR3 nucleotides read TGCGCCAGCAGTGAATACTCCGTGGGGCCCTTGAACACTGAAGCTTTCTTT.

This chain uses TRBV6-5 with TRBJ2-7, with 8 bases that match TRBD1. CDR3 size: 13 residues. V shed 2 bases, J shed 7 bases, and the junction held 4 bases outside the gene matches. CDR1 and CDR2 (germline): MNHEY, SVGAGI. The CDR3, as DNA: TGTGCCAGCAGTTACGGGACAGGTTTGGAGCAGTACTTC. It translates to CASSYGTGLEQYF.